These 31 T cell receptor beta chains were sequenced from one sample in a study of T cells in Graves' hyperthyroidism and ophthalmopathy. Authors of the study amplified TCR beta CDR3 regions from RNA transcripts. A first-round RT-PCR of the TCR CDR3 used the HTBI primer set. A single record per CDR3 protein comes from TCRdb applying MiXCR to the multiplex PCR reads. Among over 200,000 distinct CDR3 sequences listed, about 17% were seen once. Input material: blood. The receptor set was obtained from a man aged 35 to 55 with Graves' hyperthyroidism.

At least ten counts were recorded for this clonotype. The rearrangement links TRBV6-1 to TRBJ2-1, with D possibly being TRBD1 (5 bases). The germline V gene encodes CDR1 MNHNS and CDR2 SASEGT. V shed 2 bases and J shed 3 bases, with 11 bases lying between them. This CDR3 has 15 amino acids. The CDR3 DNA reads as TGTGCCAGCAGTGAATCCCAGGGCCGCTACAATGAGCAGTTCTTC. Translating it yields CASSESQGRYNEQFF.

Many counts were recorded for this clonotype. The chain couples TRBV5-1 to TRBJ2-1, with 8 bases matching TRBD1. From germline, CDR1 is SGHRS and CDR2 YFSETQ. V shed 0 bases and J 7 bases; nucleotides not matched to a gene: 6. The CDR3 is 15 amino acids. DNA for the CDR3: TGCGCCAGCAGCTTGGCAGGACAGGGTATGAATGAGCAGTTCTTC. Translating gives CASSLAGQGMNEQFF.

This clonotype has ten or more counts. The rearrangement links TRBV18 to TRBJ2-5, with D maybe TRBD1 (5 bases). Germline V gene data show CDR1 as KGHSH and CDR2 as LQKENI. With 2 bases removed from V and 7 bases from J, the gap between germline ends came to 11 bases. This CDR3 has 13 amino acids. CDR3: CASSPEGAATQYF. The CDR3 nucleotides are TGTGCCAGCTCACCAGAAGGGGCGGCGACCCAGTACTTC.

Written as DNA, the CDR3 is TGTGCCAGCAGTTTACCCCGAACAGGGTCCCTAGCCAAAAACATTCAGTACTTC. Amino acids: CASSLPRTGSLAKNIQYF. The V and J genes are TRBV12-3 or TRBV12-4 and TRBJ2-4; D might be TRBD1 (6 bases). CDR3 length: 18 amino acids. With 2 bases removed from V and 0 bases from J, the gap between germline ends came to 17 bases.

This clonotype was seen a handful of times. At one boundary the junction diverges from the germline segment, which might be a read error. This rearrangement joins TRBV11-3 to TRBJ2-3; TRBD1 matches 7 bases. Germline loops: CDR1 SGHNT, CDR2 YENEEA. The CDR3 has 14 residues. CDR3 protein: CASSLGGGTGTQYF. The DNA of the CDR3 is TGTGCCAGCAGCTTAGGAGGGGGCACAGGTACGCAGTATTTT.

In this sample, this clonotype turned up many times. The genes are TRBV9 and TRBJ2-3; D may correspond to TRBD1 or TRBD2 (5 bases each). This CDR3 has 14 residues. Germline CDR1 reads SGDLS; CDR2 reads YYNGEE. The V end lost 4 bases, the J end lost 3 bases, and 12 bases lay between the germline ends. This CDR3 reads CASSSGTRTDTQYF. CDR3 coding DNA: TGTGCCAGCAGCTCCGGGACGAGGACAGATACGCAGTATTTT.

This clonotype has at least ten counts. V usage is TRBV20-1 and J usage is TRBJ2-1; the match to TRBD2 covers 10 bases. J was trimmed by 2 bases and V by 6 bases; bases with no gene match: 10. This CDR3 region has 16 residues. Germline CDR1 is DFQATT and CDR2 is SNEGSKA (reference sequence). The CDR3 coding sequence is TGCAGTGCCCGATCCCTAGCGGGGGATACCTACAATGAGCAGTTCTTC. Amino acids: CSARSLAGDTYNEQFF.

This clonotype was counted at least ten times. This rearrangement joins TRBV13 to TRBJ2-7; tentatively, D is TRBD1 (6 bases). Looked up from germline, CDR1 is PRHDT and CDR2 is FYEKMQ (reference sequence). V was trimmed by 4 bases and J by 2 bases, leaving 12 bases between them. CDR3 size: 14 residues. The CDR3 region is CASSSRAGAYEQYF. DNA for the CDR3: TGTGCCAGCAGCTCCCGGGCAGGGGCCTACGAGCAGTACTTC. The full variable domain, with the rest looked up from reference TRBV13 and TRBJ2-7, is AAGVIQSPRHLIKEKRETATLKCYPIPRHDTVYWYQQGPGQDPQFLISFYEKMQSDKGSIPDRFSAQQFSDYHSELNMSSLELGDSALYFCASSSRAGAYEQYFGPGTRLTVT.

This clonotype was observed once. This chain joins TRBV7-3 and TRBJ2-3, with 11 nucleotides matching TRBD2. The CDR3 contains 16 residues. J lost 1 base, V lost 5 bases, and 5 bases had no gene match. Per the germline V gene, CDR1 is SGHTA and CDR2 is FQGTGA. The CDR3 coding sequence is TGTGCCAGCAGCCGACTAGCGGGGCCAGGCACAGATACGCAGTATTTT. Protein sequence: CASSRLAGPGTDTQYF.

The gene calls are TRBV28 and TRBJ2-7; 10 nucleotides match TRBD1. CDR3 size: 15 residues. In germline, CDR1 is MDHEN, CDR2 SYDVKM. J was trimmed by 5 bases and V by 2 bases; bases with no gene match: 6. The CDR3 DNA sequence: TGTGCCAGCAGTTTAACAGGACAGGGGGGCCACGAGCAGTACTTC. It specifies CASSLTGQGGHEQYF.

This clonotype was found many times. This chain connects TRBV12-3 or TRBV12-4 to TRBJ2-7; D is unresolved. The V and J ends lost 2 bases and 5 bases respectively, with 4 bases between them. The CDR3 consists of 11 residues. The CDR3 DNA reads TGTGCCAGCAGTTTAACAGACGAGCAGTACTTC. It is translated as CASSLTDEQYF.

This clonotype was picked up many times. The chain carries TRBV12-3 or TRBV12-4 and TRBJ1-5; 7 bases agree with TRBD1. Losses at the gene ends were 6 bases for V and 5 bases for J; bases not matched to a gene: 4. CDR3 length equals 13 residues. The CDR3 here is CASRYTGDQPQHF. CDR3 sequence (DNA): TGTGCCAGCAGATATACAGGGGATCAGCCCCAGCATTTT.

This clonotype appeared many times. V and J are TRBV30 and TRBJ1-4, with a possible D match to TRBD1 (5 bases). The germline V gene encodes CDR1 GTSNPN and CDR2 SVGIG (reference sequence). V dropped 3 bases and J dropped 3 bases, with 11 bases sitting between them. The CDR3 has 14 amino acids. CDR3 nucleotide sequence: TGTGCCTGGAGGAGGGAGACAGCTAATGAAAAACTGTTTTTT. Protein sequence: CAWRRETANEKLFF.

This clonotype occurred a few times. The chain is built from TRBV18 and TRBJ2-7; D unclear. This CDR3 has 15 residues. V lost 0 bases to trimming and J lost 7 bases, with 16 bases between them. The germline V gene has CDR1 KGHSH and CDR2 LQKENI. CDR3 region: CASSPPSQKSREQYF. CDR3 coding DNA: TGTGCCAGCTCACCACCAAGCCAGAAATCGCGGGAGCAGTACTTC.

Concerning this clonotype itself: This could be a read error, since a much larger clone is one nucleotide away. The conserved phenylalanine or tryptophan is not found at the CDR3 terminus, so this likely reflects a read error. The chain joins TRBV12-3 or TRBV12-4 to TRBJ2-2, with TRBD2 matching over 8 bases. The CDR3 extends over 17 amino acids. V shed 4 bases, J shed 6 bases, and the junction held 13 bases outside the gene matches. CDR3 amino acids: CASSSILGHGGAGELFL. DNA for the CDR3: TGTGCCAGCAGTTCCATTCTGGGACACGGGGGGGCCGGGGAGCTGTTTCTT.

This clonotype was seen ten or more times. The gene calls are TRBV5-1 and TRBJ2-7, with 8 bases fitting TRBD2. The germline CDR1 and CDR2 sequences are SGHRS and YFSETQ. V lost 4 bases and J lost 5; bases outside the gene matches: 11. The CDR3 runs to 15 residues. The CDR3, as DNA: TGCGCCAGCAGCCTACTCGGGACTAGGGTAGACGAGCAGTACTTC. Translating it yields CASSLLGTRVDEQYF.

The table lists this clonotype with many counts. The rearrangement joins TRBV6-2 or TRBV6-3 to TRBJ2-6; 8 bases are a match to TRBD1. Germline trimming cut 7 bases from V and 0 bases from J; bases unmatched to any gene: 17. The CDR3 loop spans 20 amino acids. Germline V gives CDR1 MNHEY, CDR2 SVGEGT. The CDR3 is CASTTISSGGLLSGANVLTF. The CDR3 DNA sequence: TGTGCCAGCACCACGATTTCCTCAGGGGGCCTCCTCTCTGGGGCCAACGTCCTGACTTTC.

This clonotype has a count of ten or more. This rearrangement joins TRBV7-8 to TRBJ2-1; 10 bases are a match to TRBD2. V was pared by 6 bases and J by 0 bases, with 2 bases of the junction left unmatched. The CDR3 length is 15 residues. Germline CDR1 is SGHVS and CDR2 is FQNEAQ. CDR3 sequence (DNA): TGTGCCAGCAGACTAGCGGGGAGCTCCTACAATGAGCAGTTCTTC. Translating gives CASRLAGSSYNEQFF.

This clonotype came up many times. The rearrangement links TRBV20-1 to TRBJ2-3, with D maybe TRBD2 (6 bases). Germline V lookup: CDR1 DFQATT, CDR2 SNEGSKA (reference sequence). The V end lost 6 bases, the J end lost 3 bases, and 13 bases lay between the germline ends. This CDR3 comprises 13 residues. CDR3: CSAPTSMTDTQYF. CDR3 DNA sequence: TGCAGTGCCCCGACTAGTATGACAGATACGCAGTATTTT.

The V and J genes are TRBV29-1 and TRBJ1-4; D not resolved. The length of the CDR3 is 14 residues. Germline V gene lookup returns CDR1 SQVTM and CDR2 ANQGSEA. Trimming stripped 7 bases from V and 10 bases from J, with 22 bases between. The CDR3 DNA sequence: TGCAGCGCCCGTGGGTCCACTCAGGATGGAAAACTGTTTTTT. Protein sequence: CSARGSTQDGKLFF. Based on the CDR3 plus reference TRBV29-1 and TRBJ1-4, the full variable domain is SAVISQKPSRDICQRGTSLTIQCQVDSQVTMMFWYRQQPGQSLTLIATANQGSEATYESGFVIDKFPISRPNLTFSTLTVSNMSPEDSSIYLCSARGSTQDGKLFFGSGTQLSVL.

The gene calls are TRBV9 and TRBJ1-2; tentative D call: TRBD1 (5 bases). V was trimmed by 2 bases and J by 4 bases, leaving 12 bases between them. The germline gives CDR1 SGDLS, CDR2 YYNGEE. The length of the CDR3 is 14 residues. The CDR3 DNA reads TGTGCCAGCAGCGTTGCCGGGGCTTCCTATGGCTACACCTTC. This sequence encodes CASSVAGASYGYTF.

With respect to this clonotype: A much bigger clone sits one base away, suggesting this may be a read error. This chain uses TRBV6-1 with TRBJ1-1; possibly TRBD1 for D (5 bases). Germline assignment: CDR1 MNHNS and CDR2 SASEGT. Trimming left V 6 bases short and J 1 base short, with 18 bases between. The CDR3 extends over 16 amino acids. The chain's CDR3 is CASRRKPGAANTEAFF. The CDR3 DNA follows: TGTGCCAGCAGACGGAAACCCGGGGCGGCGAACACTGAAGCTTTCTTT.

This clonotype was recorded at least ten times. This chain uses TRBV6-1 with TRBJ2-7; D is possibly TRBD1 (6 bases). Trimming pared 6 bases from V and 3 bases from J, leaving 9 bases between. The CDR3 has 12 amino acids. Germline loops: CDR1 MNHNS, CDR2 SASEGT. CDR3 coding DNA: TGTGCCAGCAGCCAACAGGGCTACGAGCAGTACTTC. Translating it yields CASSQQGYEQYF.

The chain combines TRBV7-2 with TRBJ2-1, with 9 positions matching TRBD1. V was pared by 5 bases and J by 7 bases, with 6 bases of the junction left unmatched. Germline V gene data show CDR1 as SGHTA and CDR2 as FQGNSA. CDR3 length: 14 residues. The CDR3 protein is CASSQQGAVNEQFF. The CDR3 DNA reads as TGTGCCAGCAGCCAACAGGGGGCGGTGAATGAGCAGTTCTTC.

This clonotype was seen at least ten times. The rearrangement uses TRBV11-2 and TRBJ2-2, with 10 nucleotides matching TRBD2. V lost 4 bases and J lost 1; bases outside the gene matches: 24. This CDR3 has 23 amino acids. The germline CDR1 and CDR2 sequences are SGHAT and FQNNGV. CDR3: CASSSYPYGELAGALLNTGELFF. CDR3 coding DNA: TGTGCCAGCAGCTCGTACCCGTATGGGGAGCTAGCGGGGGCCCTGTTGAACACCGGGGAGCTGTTTTTT.

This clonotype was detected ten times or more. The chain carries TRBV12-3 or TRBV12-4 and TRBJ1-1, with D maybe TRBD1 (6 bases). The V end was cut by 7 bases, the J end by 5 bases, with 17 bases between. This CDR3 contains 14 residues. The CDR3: CASTPPGGKTEAFF. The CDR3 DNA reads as TGTGCCAGCACCCCCCCTGGGGGCAAGACTGAAGCTTTCTTT.

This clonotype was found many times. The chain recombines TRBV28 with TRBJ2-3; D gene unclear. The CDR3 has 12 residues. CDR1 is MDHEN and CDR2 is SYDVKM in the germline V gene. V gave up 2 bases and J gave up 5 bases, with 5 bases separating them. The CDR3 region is CASSLLQDTQYF. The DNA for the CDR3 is TGTGCCAGCAGTTTACTGCAAGATACGCAGTATTTT.

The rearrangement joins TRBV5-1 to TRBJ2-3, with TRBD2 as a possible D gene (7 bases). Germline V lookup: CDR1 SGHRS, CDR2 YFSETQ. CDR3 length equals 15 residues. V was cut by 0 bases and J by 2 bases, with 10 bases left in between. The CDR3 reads CASSLVAGATDTQYF. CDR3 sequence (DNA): TGCGCCAGCAGCTTGGTGGCGGGGGCCACAGATACGCAGTATTTT.

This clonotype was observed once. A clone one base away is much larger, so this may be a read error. In DNA form, the CDR3 reads TGTGCCAGCAGTGAATATCAGCAGGGGCGAGAGACCCAGTACTTC. Translating it yields CASSEYQQGRETQYF. This chain connects TRBV25-1 to TRBJ2-5; D may be TRBD1 (6 bases). The CDR3 has 15 amino acids. V was trimmed by 0 bases and J by 4 bases, leaving 12 bases between them. The germline V gene encodes CDR1 MGHDK and CDR2 SYGVNS.

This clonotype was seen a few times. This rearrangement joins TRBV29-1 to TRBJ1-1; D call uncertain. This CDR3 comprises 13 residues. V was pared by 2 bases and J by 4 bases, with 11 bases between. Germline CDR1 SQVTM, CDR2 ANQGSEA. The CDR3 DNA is TGCAGCGTTGAACGCAGCCGCAGCACTGAAGCTTTCTTT. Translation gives CSVERSRSTEAFF.

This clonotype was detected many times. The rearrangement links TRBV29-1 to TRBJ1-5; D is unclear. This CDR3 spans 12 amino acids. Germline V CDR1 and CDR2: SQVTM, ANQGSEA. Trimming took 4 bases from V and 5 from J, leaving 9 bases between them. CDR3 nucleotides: TGCAGCGTTGGACATGTCGATCAGCCCCAGCATTTT. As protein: CSVGHVDQPQHF.